This T cell receptor (beta chain) was sequenced during a study of blood T cell repertoires in COVID-19. Overall study context: COVID-19 samples from acute and convalescent phases originated in the United States, Italy and Spain.

Some clones are missing from TCRdb's copy, which holds only in-frame ones; the method was immunoSEQ multiplex PCR. The data show about 250,000 clones, just over 85% seen once. The CDR3 has 13 residues. The V end was cut by 6 bases, the J end by 2 bases, with 10 bases between. In germline, CDR1 is SNHLY, CDR2 FYNNEI. The TCR comes from a man aged 35-49 years who had recovered from COVID-19. The sequenced sample was PBMCs or T cells enriched from blood (not recorded which). The V call is TRBV2, the J call TRBJ1-1, with D possibly being TRBD1 (6 bases). The chain's CDR3 is CASRLQGNTEAFF. CDR3 nucleotide sequence: TGTGCCAGCAGGCTACAGGGTAACACTGAAGCTTTCTTT.